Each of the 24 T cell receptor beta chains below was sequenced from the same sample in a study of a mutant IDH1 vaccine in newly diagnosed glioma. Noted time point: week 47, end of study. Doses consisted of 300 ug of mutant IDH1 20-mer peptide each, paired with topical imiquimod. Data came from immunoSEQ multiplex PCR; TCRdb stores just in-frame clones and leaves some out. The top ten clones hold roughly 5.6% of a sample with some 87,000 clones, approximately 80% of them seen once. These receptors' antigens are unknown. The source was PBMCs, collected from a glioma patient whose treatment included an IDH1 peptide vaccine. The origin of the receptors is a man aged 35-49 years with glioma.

The CDR3 loop reads CAWRSGGYEQYF. CDR3 DNA: TGTGCCTGGAGGTCTGGCGGCTACGAGCAGTACTTC. The chain is built from TRBV30 and TRBJ2-7; D uncertain. The CDR3 loop spans 12 amino acids. V was pared by 3 bases and J by 3 bases, with 9 bases between. The germline V gene has CDR1 GTSNPN and CDR2 SVGIG (reference sequence).

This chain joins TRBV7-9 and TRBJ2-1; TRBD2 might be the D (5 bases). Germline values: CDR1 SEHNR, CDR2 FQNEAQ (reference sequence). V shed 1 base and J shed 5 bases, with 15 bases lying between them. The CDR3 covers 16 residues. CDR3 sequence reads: CASSLGGGRAHNEQFF. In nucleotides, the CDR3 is TGTGCCAGCAGCTTAGGGGGTGGGAGAGCCCACAATGAGCAGTTCTTC.

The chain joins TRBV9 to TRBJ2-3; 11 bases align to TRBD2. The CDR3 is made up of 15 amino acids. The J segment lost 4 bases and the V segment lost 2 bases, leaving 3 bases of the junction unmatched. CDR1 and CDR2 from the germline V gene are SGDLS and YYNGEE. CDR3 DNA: TGTGCCAGCAGCGTTAGCGGGAGGGCCTCAGATACGCAGTATTTT. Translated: CASSVSGRASDTQYF.

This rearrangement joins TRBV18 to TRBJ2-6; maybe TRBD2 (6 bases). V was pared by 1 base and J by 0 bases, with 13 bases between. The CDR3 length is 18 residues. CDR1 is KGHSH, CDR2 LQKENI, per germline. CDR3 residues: CASSPRGALHSGANVLTF. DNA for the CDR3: TGTGCCAGCTCACCACGCGGGGCCTTACACTCTGGGGCCAACGTCCTGACTTTC.

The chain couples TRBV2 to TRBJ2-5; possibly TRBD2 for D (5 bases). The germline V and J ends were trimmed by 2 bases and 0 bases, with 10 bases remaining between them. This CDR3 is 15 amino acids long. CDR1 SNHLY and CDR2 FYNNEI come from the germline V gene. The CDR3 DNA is TGTGCCAGCAGTGAATGGGCGGGTCACCAAGAGACCCAGTACTTC. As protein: CASSEWAGHQETQYF.

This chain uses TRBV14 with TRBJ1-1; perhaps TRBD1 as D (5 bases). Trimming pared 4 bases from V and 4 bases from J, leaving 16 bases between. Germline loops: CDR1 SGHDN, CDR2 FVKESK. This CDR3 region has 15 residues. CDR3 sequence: CASSPLVGRSTEAFF. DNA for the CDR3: TGTGCCAGCAGCCCCCTCGTGGGGCGCAGCACTGAAGCTTTCTTT.

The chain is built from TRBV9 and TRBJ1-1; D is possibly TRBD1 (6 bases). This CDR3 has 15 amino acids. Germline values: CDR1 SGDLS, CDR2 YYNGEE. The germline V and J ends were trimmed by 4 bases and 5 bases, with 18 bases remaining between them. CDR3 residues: CASSPQRGGRTEAFF. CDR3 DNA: TGTGCCAGCAGCCCCCAACGGGGGGGGCGGACTGAAGCTTTCTTT.

Written as DNA, the CDR3 is TGCGCCAGCAGCTTGGCCTCGAAAGATACGCAGTATTTT. It yields the protein CASSLASKDTQYF. The chain carries TRBV5-1 and TRBJ2-3; D is unresolved. Germline-derived CDR1 and CDR2 are SGHRS and YFSETQ. Trimming cost V 0 bases and J 5 bases, with 7 bases left between them. The CDR3 is 13 amino acids.

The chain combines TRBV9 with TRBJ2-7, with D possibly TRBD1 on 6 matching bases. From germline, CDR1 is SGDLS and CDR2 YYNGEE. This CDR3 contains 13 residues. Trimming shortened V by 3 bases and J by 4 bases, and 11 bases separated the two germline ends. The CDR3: CASSAGTPYEQYF. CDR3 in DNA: TGTGCCAGCAGCGCTGGGACACCTTACGAGCAGTACTTC.

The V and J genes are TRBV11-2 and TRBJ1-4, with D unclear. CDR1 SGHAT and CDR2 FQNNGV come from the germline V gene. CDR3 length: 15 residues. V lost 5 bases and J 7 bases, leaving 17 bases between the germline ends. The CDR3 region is CASSPRPPLSEKLFF. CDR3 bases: TGTGCCAGCAGCCCGAGGCCCCCCTTGAGTGAAAAACTGTTTTTT.

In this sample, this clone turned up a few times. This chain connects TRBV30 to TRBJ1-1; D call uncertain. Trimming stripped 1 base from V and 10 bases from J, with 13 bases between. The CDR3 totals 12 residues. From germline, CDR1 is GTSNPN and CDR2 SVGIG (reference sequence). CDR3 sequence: CAWSAGDSGAFF. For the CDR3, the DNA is TGTGCCTGGAGTGCAGGAGACTCGGGAGCTTTCTTT.

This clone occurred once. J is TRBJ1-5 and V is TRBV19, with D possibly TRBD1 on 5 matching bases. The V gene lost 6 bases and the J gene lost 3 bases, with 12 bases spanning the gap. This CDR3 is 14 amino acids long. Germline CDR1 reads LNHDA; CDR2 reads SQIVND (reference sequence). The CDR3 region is CASRNTGFNQPQHF. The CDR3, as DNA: TGTGCCAGTAGAAACACAGGCTTCAATCAGCCCCAGCATTTT.

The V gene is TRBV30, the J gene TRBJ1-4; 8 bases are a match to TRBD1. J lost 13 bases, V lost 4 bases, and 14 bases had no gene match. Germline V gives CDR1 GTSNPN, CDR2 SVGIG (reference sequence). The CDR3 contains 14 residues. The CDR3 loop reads CAWTRQGPSGGLFF. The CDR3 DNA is TGTGCCTGGACCCGACAGGGGCCCAGTGGGGGACTGTTTTTT.

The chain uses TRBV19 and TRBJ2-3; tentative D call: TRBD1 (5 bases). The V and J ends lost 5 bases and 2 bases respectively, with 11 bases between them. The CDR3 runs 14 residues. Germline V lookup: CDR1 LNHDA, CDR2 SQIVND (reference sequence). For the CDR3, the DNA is TGTGCCAGTAGTCTTGGACACTTCACAGATACGCAGTATTTT. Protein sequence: CASSLGHFTDTQYF.

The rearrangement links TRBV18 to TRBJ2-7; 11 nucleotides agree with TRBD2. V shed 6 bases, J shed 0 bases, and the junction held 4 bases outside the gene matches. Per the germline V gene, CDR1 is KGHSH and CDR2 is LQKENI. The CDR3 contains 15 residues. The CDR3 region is CASSPGTSGSYEQYF. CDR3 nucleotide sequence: TGTGCCAGCTCCCCCGGGACTAGCGGCTCCTACGAGCAGTACTTC.

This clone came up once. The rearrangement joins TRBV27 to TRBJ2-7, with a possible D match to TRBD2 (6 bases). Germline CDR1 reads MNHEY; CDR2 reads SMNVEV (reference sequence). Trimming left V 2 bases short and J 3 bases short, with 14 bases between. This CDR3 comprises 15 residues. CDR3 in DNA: TGTGCCAGCAGTTTACGGGGGTTGGCGGTCTACGAGCAGTACTTC. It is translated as CASSLRGLAVYEQYF.

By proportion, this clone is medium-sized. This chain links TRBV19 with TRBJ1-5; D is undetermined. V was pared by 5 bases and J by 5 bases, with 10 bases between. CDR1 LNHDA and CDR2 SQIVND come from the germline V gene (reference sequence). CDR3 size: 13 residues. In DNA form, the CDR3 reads TGTGCCAGTAGTGTTACAGAATATCAGCCCCAGCATTTT. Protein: CASSVTEYQPQHF.

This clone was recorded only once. The CDR3 coding sequence is TGTGCCAGCAGCTGGCCCAACGAGGGGGAAAAACTGTTTTTT. Translating gives CASSWPNEGEKLFF. The V call is TRBV5-5, the J call TRBJ1-4; D is possibly TRBD1 (5 bases). The V gene lost 3 bases and the J gene lost 8 bases, with 14 bases spanning the gap. The CDR3 is made up of 14 amino acids. The V gene's germline CDR1 is SGHKS and CDR2 YYEKEE (reference sequence).

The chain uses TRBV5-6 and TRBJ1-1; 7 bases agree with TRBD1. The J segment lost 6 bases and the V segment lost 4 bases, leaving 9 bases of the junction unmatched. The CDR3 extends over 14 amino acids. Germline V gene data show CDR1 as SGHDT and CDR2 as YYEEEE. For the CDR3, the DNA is TGTGCCAGCAGCCCAATGACAGGGAAGGCTGAAGCTTTCTTT. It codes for CASSPMTGKAEAFF.

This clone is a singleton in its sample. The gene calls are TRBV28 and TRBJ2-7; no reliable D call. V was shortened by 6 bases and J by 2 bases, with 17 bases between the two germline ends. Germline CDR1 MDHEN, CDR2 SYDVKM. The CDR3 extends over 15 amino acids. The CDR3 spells CASSPAAAPTYEQYF. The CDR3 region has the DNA TGTGCCAGCAGCCCCGCGGCAGCCCCGACCTACGAGCAGTACTTC. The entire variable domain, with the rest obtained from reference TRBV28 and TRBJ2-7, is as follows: DVKVTQSSRYLVKRTGEKVFLECVQDMDHENMFWYRQDPGLGLRLIYFSYDVKMKEKGDIPEGYSVSREKKERFSLILESASTNQTSMYLCASSPAAAPTYEQYFGPGTRLTVT.

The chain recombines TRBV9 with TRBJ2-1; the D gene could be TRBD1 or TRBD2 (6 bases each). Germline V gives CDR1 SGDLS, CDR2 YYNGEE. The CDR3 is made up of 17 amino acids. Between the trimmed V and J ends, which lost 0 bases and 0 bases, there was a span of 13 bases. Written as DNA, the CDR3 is TGTGCCAGCAGCGTAGCTGAGGGGGGTAGCTCCTACAATGAGCAGTTCTTC. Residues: CASSVAEGGSSYNEQFF.

The CDR3 DNA follows: TGTGCCAGCAGCCAGGCGGGAGCCTTTGAGGCCCAGTACTTC. Translated: CASSQAGAFEAQYF. The V and J genes are TRBV7-9 and TRBJ2-5, with 7 bases fitting TRBD2. The CDR3 loop spans 14 amino acids. The ends lost 5 bases at V and 9 bases at J; junction bases unmatched: 12. The germline V gene encodes CDR1 SEHNR and CDR2 FQNEAQ (reference sequence).

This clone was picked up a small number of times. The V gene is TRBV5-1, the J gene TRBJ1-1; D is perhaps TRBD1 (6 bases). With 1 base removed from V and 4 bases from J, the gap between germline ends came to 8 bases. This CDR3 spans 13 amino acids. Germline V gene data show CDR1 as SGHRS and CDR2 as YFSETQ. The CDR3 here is CASSLSGATEAFF. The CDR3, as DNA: TGCGCCAGCAGCTTGTCGGGGGCCACTGAAGCTTTCTTT.

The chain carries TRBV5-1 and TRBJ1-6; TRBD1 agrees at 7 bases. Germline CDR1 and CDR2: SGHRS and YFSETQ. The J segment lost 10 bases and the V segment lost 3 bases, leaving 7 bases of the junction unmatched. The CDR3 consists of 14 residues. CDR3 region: CASSSTGYGSPLHF. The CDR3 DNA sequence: TGCGCCAGCAGCTCGACAGGGTATGGCTCACCCCTCCACTTT.